Below are 2 T cell receptor beta chains sequenced from a single sample in a study of T cell responses to AZD1222 COVID-19 vaccine. The method was immunoSEQ multiplex PCR; TCRdb's version includes in-frame clones alone and lacks a portion of them. Of fewer than 200,000 clones in the sample, approximately 92% were seen once. The sample consisted of peripheral blood, taken on day 0 of AZD1222 vaccination. These receptors were collected from an adult in good health.

The chain employs TRBV6-5 and TRBJ1-1; D call uncertain. V was trimmed by 3 bases and J by 3 bases, leaving 8 bases between them. The CDR3 is 13 residues long. Germline assignment: CDR1 MNHEY and CDR2 SVGAGI. Here the CDR3 DNA reads TGTGCCAGCAGTTATTCGGAGGACACTGAAGCTTTCTTT. Translation: CASSYSEDTEAFF.

The CDR3 region has the DNA TGTGCCAGCAGCGTAGGTGGGGAGGCCACTGAAGCTTTCTTT. Amino acid sequence: CASSVGGEATEAFF. This chain uses TRBV9 with TRBJ1-1; no reliable D call. V was clipped by 0 bases and J by 4 bases, with 10 bases between them. The germline V gene encodes CDR1 SGDLS and CDR2 YYNGEE. The CDR3 totals 14 residues.